The rows below give T cell receptor beta chains drawn from one sample of a study of blood T cell repertoires in COVID-19. TCRdb's table, derived via immunoSEQ multiplex PCR, lists solely in-frame clones and lacks some. The table includes approximately 270,000 clones, approximately 83% detected once. The material sequenced was PBMCs or T cells enriched from blood (not recorded which). Receptor source: a woman younger than 45 who had recovered from COVID-19. Both conserved end residues are part of each CDR3. Each record gives: V gene, D gene, clone size, J gene, CDR3 DNA, CDR3 protein. D genes are given only for firm matches. Size values are once, few and many counts, or a class for expanded clones, and some rows have none.

v_gene: TRBV30
d_gene: TRBD1
abundance: NA
j_gene: TRBJ2-1
CDR3nt: TGTGCCTGGAGTGTAGGGACAGGGGGTTTTAATGAGCAGTTCTTC
CDR3aa: CAWSVGTGGFNEQFF

v_gene: TRBV29-1
d_gene: TRBD1
abundance: NA
j_gene: TRBJ1-1
CDR3nt: TGCAGCGTTGAACATAAGGGGACAGGCCAGTCGATGGGCACTGAAGCTTTCTTT
CDR3aa: CSVEHKGTGQSMGTEAFF

v_gene: TRBV28
d_gene: NA
abundance: NA
j_gene: TRBJ1-1
CDR3nt: TGTGCCAGCAGTTCCCCCAGGGGGAACACTGAAGCTTTCTTT
CDR3aa: CASSSPRGNTEAFF

v_gene: TRBV3-1/TRBV3-2
d_gene: TRBD1
abundance: NA
j_gene: TRBJ2-7
CDR3nt: TGTGCCAGCAGCCAAGAGGACAGGGTTTCCTACGAGCAGTACTTC
CDR3aa: CASSQEDRVSYEQYF

v_gene: TRBV7-6
d_gene: TRBD1
abundance: NA
j_gene: TRBJ2-7
CDR3nt: TGTGCCAGCAGCTTCCGGGACAGGGACTCCTACGAGCAGTACTTC
CDR3aa: CASSFRDRDSYEQYF

v_gene: TRBV4-2
d_gene: TRBD2
abundance: NA
j_gene: TRBJ2-2
CDR3nt: TGTGCCAGCAGCCAGTCCGGGACTAGCGGGAGGGTGCGAACCGGGGAGCTGTTTTTT
CDR3aa: CASSQSGTSGRVRTGELFF

v_gene: TRBV11-2
d_gene: TRBD1
abundance: NA
j_gene: TRBJ1-3
CDR3nt: TGTGCCAGCAGCCCCGGGGACAGAAACTCTGGAAACACCATATATTTT
CDR3aa: CASSPGDRNSGNTIYF

v_gene: TRBV6-2/TRBV6-3
d_gene: NA
abundance: NA
j_gene: TRBJ2-7
CDR3nt: TGTGCCAGCAGCCCTCTTCAGTTACCCTCCTACGAGCAGTACTTC
CDR3aa: CASSPLQLPSYEQYF

v_gene: TRBV6-5
d_gene: TRBD1
abundance: NA
j_gene: TRBJ2-5
CDR3nt: TGTGCCAGCAGTAATAACAGGGGGCAGGAGACCCAGTACTTC
CDR3aa: CASSNNRGQETQYF

v_gene: TRBV5-4
d_gene: TRBD1
abundance: NA
j_gene: TRBJ2-2
CDR3nt: TGTGCCAGCAGCCAAAGACAGGGCAGGTCCGGGGAGCTGTTTTTT
CDR3aa: CASSQRQGRSGELFF

v_gene: TRBV11-3
d_gene: NA
abundance: NA
j_gene: TRBJ1-2
CDR3nt: TGTGCCAGCAGCTATCAGATACACTATGGCTACACCTTC
CDR3aa: CASSYQIHYGYTF

v_gene: TRBV27
d_gene: NA
abundance: NA
j_gene: TRBJ2-7
CDR3nt: TGTGCCAGCAGTTTATACGAGAGCTCCTACGAGCAGTACTTC
CDR3aa: CASSLYESSYEQYF

v_gene: TRBV12-5
d_gene: TRBD1
abundance: NA
j_gene: TRBJ2-1
CDR3nt: TGTGCTAGTGGTTTTGGAGACAGGGGTGAGCAGTTCTTC
CDR3aa: CASGFGDRGEQFF

v_gene: TRBV10-3
d_gene: TRBD1
abundance: NA
j_gene: TRBJ1-6
CDR3nt: TGTGCCATCAGTGAAGCAGGCCGACAGGGCGGTTCACCCCTCCACTTT
CDR3aa: CAISEAGRQGGSPLHF

v_gene: TRBV9
d_gene: NA
abundance: NA
j_gene: TRBJ1-6
CDR3nt: TGTGCCAGCGGCGGTGGGGGGGCCGATTCACCCCTCCACTTT
CDR3aa: CASGGGGADSPLHF

v_gene: TRBV5-4
d_gene: NA
abundance: NA
j_gene: TRBJ1-2
CDR3nt: TGTGCCAGCAGCTTGGAGGTGGGGGCGGATGGCTACACCTTC
CDR3aa: CASSLEVGADGYTF

v_gene: TRBV6-5
d_gene: NA
abundance: NA
j_gene: TRBJ1-2
CDR3nt: TGTGCCAGCAGGGGACTGCGCTATGGCTACACCTTC
CDR3aa: CASRGLRYGYTF

v_gene: TRBV28
d_gene: TRBD1
abundance: NA
j_gene: TRBJ1-5
CDR3nt: TGTGCCAGCAGTACAAGGACAGGGGGCTATAATCAGCCCCAGCATTTT
CDR3aa: CASSTRTGGYNQPQHF

v_gene: TRBV20-1
d_gene: NA
abundance: NA
j_gene: TRBJ2-1
CDR3nt: TGCAGTGCTAGTCCCTTAGGAGGACGGGCGACCTACAATGAGCAGTTCTTC
CDR3aa: CSASPLGGRATYNEQFF

v_gene: TRBV25-1
d_gene: NA
abundance: NA
j_gene: TRBJ2-5
CDR3nt: TGTGCCAGCAGTCCCCCGTCCGGACAGGGAGGGGAGACCCAGTACTTC
CDR3aa: CASSPPSGQGGETQYF

v_gene: TRBV5-1
d_gene: NA
abundance: few
j_gene: TRBJ2-7
CDR3nt: TGCGCCAGCAGCTCTTGGTGGGATCGGGATGGGTCCTACGAGCAGTACTTC
CDR3aa: CASSSWWDRDGSYEQYF

v_gene: TRBV7-6
d_gene: TRBD2
abundance: NA
j_gene: TRBJ2-5
CDR3nt: TGTGCCAGCAGCCGACTAGCGGGGAACCAAGAGACCCAGTACTTC
CDR3aa: CASSRLAGNQETQYF

v_gene: TRBV3-1/TRBV3-2
d_gene: TRBD1
abundance: NA
j_gene: TRBJ1-1
CDR3nt: TGTGCCAGCAGCCCGATCAGGGGGCGGAATACTGAAGCTTTCTTT
CDR3aa: CASSPIRGRNTEAFF

v_gene: TRBV27
d_gene: TRBD1
abundance: NA
j_gene: TRBJ2-7
CDR3nt: TGTGCCAGCAGTACTCGGACAGGGGCGCGGGGCGAGCAGTACTTC
CDR3aa: CASSTRTGARGEQYF

v_gene: TRBV7-8
d_gene: TRBD2
abundance: NA
j_gene: TRBJ2-7
CDR3nt: TGTGCCAGCAGCTTAGTGAGCGGGGGGCAGTACTTC
CDR3aa: CASSLVSGGQYF

v_gene: TRBV19
d_gene: TRBD1
abundance: NA
j_gene: TRBJ1-5
CDR3nt: TGTGCCAGTAGGGACTTCTCCACAGGGGTTAAGCAGCCCCAGCATTTT
CDR3aa: CASRDFSTGVKQPQHF

v_gene: TRBV3-1/TRBV3-2
d_gene: TRBD1
abundance: NA
j_gene: TRBJ2-5
CDR3nt: TGTGCCAGCAGCCAAGTGCCAGGGGGACAAGAGACCCAGTACTTC
CDR3aa: CASSQVPGGQETQYF

v_gene: TRBV2
d_gene: TRBD2
abundance: NA
j_gene: TRBJ2-7
CDR3nt: TGTGCCAGCAGTGGAGTAGCGGGCCACGAGCAGTACTTC
CDR3aa: CASSGVAGHEQYF

v_gene: TRBV11-2
d_gene: TRBD1
abundance: NA
j_gene: TRBJ2-7
CDR3nt: TGTGCCAGCAGCCTGGGGACAGACTACGAGCAGTACTTC
CDR3aa: CASSLGTDYEQYF

v_gene: TRBV7-9
d_gene: TRBD2
abundance: NA
j_gene: TRBJ2-3
CDR3nt: TGTGCCAGCAGCTATCTAAGCGGGGTTAGCACAGATACGCAGTATTTT
CDR3aa: CASSYLSGVSTDTQYF

v_gene: TRBV5-6
d_gene: NA
abundance: NA
j_gene: TRBJ1-4
CDR3nt: TGTGCCAGCAGCTTGGTCAGTTTTAATGAAAAACTGTTTTTT
CDR3aa: CASSLVSFNEKLFF

v_gene: TRBV6-5
d_gene: TRBD1
abundance: NA
j_gene: TRBJ1-5
CDR3nt: TGTGCCAGCCGGGACAGTAGCAATCAGCCCCAGCATTTT
CDR3aa: CASRDSSNQPQHF

v_gene: TRBV5-1
d_gene: NA
abundance: NA
j_gene: TRBJ2-2
CDR3nt: TGCGCCAGCAGCTATTCCAGCGGCACCGGGGAGCTGTTTTTT
CDR3aa: CASSYSSGTGELFF

v_gene: TRBV2
d_gene: TRBD1
abundance: NA
j_gene: TRBJ1-5
CDR3nt: TGTGCCAGCAGTACGGACAGGGGAAGCAATCAGCCCCAGCATTTT
CDR3aa: CASSTDRGSNQPQHF

v_gene: TRBV14
d_gene: NA
abundance: NA
j_gene: TRBJ1-1
CDR3nt: TGTGCCAGCAGCCAAGCTCGTCTGGGGGGAGCTTTCTTT
CDR3aa: CASSQARLGGAFF

v_gene: TRBV9
d_gene: TRBD2
abundance: NA
j_gene: TRBJ2-1
CDR3nt: TGTGCCAGCAGCCCATTGAAAGGAGCGGGAGGCGACAATGAGCAGTTCTTC
CDR3aa: CASSPLKGAGGDNEQFF

v_gene: TRBV4-1
d_gene: NA
abundance: NA
j_gene: TRBJ1-3
CDR3nt: TGCGCCAGCAGCCCATACCTAACCATACCGCTTACTGGAAACACCATATATTTT
CDR3aa: CASSPYLTIPLTGNTIYF

v_gene: TRBV15
d_gene: NA
abundance: NA
j_gene: TRBJ2-2
CDR3nt: TGTGCCACCAGCAGTGCCTTGGCAATGAACACCGGGGAGCTGTTTTTT
CDR3aa: CATSSALAMNTGELFF

v_gene: TRBV5-1
d_gene: TRBD2
abundance: NA
j_gene: TRBJ2-5
CDR3nt: TGCGCCAGCAGCTTGAGCGGGGGAGGTGAGACCCAGTACTTC
CDR3aa: CASSLSGGGETQYF

v_gene: TRBV27
d_gene: TRBD1
abundance: NA
j_gene: TRBJ2-7
CDR3nt: TGTGCCAGCACCGGAAGTCGGGACAGGAACTACGAGCAGTACTTC
CDR3aa: CASTGSRDRNYEQYF

v_gene: TRBV27
d_gene: TRBD2
abundance: NA
j_gene: TRBJ2-3
CDR3nt: TGTGCCAGCAGTTTACGACTAGCGGGGGGGCCAGATACGCAGTATTTT
CDR3aa: CASSLRLAGGPDTQYF

v_gene: TRBV7-8
d_gene: NA
abundance: NA
j_gene: TRBJ2-3
CDR3nt: TGTGCCAGCAGCGATCTGACAGGCCCCTTCACAGATACGCAGTATTTT
CDR3aa: CASSDLTGPFTDTQYF

v_gene: TRBV2
d_gene: NA
abundance: NA
j_gene: TRBJ2-1
CDR3nt: TGTGCCAGCAGTGGACAGGGGAGGGGTGAGCAGTTCTTC
CDR3aa: CASSGQGRGEQFF

v_gene: TRBV5-5
d_gene: NA
abundance: NA
j_gene: TRBJ1-2
CDR3nt: TGTGCCAGCAGCTTGGATGGGCTCAACTATGGCTACACCTTC
CDR3aa: CASSLDGLNYGYTF

v_gene: TRBV30
d_gene: NA
abundance: NA
j_gene: TRBJ1-3
CDR3nt: TGTGCCTGGGCCAGGTCCTCTGGAAACACCATATATTTT
CDR3aa: CAWARSSGNTIYF

v_gene: TRBV11-3
d_gene: NA
abundance: NA
j_gene: TRBJ2-1
CDR3nt: TGTGCCAGCAGCTTAGAAGGGGATACTGGGGATGAGCAGTTCTTC
CDR3aa: CASSLEGDTGDEQFF

v_gene: TRBV29-1
d_gene: NA
abundance: NA
j_gene: TRBJ1-1
CDR3nt: TGCAGCGTTCTACGTACTGAAGCTTTCTTT
CDR3aa: CSVLRTEAFF